These T cell receptor beta chains were read from a single sample in a study of blood T cell repertoires in COVID-19. Using immunoSEQ multiplex PCR, the repertoire was profiled, and TCRdb retains in-frame clones only, with some absent. The data contain approximately 180,000 clones, around nine tenths of them singletons. Sequencing used peripheral blood. All receptors come from a human donor in a cohort sampled during active COVID-19. CDR3s include the opening cysteine and the closing phenylalanine or tryptophan.

>TRBJ2-3|TRBV9|14
CASTTRLETDTQYF
>TRBJ2-6|TRBV28|16
CASSSAGTSGANVLTF
>TRBJ2-4|TRBV15|17
CATSRGYAGQGENIQYF
>TRBJ1-5|TRBV2|14
CASSDRQGNQPQHF
>TRBJ1-2|TRBV19|14
CASSTERRGGGYTF
>TRBJ1-2|TRBV6-5|14
CASRKGQPGYGYTF
>TRBJ2-1|TRBV7-9|15
CASSFGNGEEDEQFF
>TRBJ1-1|TRBV6-1|13
CASSEQGGTEAFF
>TRBJ1-5|TRBV7-2|16
CASSPDNRAPLQPQHF
>TRBJ1-4|TRBV5-5|15
CASSPRPGVGEKLFF
>TRBJ1-6|TRBV2|14
CASSEGTGVSPLHF
>TRBJ2-6|TRBV15|16
CATSRFNSPGANVLTF
>TRBJ1-2|TRBV7-9|14
CASSLFSQGVGYTF
>TRBJ2-5|TRBV7-9|14
CASSEGLAGETQYF
>TRBJ1-4|TRBV5-1|16
CASSLAKVFPGEKLFF
>TRBJ1-1|TRBV12-3/TRBV12-4|13
CASSFLGVTEAFF
>TRBJ2-3|TRBV5-1|15
CASSSGRGGTDTQYF
>TRBJ2-5|TRBV5-1|16
CASSLVGAGIQETQYF
>TRBJ2-3|TRBV14|16
CASSQAGGFSTDTQYF
>TRBJ2-7|TRBV5-1|13
CASSPTGTYEQYF
>TRBJ2-7|TRBV7-2|14
CASSQPGLAGEQYF
>TRBJ1-1|TRBV27|17
CASSLYGRWGGNTEAFF
>TRBJ2-1|TRBV7-7|15
CASSLGLASYNEQFF
>TRBJ2-1|TRBV5-6|15
CASSSRDRGYNEQFF